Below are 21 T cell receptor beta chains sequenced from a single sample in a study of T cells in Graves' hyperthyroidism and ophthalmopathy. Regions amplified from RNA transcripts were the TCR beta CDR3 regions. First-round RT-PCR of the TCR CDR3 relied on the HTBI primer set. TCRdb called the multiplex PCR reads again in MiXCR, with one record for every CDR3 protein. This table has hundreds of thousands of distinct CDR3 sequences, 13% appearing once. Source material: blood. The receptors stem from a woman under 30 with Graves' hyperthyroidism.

Here the CDR3 DNA reads TGTGCCAGCAGCCACTTTGGACAGTCTGTCGAGCAGTACTTC. The encoded protein is CASSHFGQSVEQYF. The chain links TRBV14 to TRBJ2-7; D is possibly TRBD1 (6 bases). V was cut by 3 bases and J by 6 bases, with 15 bases left in between. This CDR3 spans 14 amino acids. Per the germline V gene, CDR1 is SGHDN and CDR2 is FVKESK.

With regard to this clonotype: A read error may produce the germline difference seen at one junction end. CDR3 sequence: CVVRGGSLLHF. The CDR3 nucleotides read TGCGTAGTGAGGGGAGGTTCACTCCTCCACTTT. The chain uses TRBV20-1 and TRBJ1-6; possible D gene TRBD1, 5 bases. Germline loops: CDR1 DFQATT, CDR2 SNEGSKA (reference sequence). The CDR3 is 11 residues long.

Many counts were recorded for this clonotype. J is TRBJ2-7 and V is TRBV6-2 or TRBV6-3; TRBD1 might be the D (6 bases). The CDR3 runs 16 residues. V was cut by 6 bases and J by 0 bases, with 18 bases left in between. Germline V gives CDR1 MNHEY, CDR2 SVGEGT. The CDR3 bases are TGTGCCAGCAGATCCTTCGACAGGCCTAACTCCTACGAGCAGTACTTC. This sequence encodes CASRSFDRPNSYEQYF.

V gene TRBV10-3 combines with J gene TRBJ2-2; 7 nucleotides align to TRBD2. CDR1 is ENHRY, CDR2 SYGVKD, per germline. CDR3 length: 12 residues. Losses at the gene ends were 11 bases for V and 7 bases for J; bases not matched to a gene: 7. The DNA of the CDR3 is TGTGCCTCCGGGACTAAATACGGGGAGCTGTTTTTT. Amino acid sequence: CASGTKYGELFF.

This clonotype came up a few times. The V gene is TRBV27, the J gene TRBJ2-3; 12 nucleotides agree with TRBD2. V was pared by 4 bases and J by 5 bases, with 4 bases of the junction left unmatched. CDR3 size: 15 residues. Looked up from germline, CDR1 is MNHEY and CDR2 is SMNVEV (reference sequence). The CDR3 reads CASSSLAGGQDTQYF. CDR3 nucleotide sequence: TGTGCCAGCAGTTCCCTAGCGGGGGGGCAAGATACGCAGTATTTT.

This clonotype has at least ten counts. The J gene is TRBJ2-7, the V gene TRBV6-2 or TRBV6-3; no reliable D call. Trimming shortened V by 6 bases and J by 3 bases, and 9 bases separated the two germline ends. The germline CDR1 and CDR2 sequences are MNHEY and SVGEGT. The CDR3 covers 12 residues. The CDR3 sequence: CASRRSIYEQYF. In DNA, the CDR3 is TGTGCCAGCAGAAGGTCCATCTACGAGCAGTACTTC.

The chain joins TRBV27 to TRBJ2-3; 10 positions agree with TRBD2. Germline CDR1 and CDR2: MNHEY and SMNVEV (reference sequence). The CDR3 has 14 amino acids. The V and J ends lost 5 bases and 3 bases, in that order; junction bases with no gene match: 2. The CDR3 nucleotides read TGTGCCAGCAGTACACTAGCGGGGACAGATACGCAGTATTTT. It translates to CASSTLAGTDTQYF.

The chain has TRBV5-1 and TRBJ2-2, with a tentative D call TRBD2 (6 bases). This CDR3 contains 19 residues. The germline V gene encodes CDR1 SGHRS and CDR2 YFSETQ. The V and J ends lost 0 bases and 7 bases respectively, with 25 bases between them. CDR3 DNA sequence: TGCGCCAGCAGCTTGGTTCTAGCGAGGGACCAACGCCTTGGCGGGGAGCTGTTTTTT. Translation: CASSLVLARDQRLGGELFF.

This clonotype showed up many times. The CDR3 region has the DNA TGTGCCAGCAGCTTAGGGGGCAGCTATGGGACTGAAGCTTTCTTT. Translation gives CASSLGGSYGTEAFF. The rearrangement links TRBV7-8 to TRBJ1-1; possibly TRBD1 for D (5 bases). V lost 1 base to trimming and J lost 5 bases, with 14 bases between them. The CDR3 consists of 15 residues. Germline V gene sequence: CDR1 SGHVS, CDR2 FQNEAQ.

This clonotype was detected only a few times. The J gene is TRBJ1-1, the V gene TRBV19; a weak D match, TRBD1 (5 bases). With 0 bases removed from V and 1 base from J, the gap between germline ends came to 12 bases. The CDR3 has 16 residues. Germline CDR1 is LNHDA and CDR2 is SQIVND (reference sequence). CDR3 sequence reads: CASSIDVGRPNTEAFF. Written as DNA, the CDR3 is TGTGCCAGTAGTATAGACGTGGGACGGCCGAACACTGAAGCTTTCTTT.

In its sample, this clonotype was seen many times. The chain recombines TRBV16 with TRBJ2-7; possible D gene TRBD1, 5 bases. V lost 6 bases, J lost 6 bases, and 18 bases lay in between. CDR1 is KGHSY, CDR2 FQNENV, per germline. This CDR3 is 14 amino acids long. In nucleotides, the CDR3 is TGTGCCAGCAGTCCCAACCCAGGGCAGGGCGAGCAGTACTTC. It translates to CASSPNPGQGEQYF.

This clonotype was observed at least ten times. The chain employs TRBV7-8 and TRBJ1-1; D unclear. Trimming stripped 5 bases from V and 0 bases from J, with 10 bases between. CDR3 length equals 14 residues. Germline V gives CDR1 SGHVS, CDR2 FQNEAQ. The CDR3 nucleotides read TGTGCCAGCAGCCTTCCTTGGGTGAACACTGAAGCTTTCTTT. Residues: CASSLPWVNTEAFF. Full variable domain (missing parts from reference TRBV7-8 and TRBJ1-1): GAGVSQSPRYKVAKRGQDVALRCDPISGHVSLFWYQQALGQGPEFLTYFQNEAQLDKSGLPSDRFFAERPEGSVSTLKIQRTQQEDSAVYLCASSLPWVNTEAFFGQGTRLTVV.

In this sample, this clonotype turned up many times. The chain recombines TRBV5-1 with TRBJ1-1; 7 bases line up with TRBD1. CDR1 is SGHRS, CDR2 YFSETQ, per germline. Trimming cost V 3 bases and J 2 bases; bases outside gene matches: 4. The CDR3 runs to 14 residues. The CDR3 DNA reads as TGCGCCAGCAGCTATAGGACAGGTAACACTGAAGCTTTCTTT. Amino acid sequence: CASSYRTGNTEAFF.

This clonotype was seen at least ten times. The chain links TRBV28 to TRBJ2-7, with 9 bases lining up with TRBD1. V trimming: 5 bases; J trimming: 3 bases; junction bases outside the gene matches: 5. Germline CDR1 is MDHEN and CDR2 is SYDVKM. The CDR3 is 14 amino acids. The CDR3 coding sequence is TGTGCCAGCAGTCTACCGGGACAGGGCTACGAGCAGTACTTC. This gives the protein CASSLPGQGYEQYF.

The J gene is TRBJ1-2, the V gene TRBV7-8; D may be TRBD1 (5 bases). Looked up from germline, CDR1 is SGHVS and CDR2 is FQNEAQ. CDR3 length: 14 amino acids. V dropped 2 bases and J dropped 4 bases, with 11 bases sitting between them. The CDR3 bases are TGTGCCAGCAGCTTACAACCAGGGCTCTATGGCTACACCTTC. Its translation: CASSLQPGLYGYTF.

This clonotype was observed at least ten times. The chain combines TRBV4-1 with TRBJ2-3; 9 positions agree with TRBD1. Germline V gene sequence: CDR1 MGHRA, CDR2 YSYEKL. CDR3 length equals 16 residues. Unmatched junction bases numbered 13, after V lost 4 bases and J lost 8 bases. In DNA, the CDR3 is TGCGCCAGCAGCCTCCCCACGGACAGGGGTAGGGGTACGCAGTATTTT. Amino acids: CASSLPTDRGRGTQYF.

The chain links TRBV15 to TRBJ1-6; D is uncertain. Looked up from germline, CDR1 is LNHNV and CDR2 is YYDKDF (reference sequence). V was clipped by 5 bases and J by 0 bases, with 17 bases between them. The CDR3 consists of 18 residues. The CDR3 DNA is TGTGCCACCAGCTCCCAAGGGCAGGCCCGCTCCTATAATTCACCCCTCCACTTT. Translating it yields CATSSQGQARSYNSPLHF.

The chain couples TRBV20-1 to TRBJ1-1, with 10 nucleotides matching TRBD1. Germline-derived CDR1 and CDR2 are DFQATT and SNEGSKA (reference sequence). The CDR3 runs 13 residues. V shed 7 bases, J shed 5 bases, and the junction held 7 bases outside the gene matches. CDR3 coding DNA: TGCAGTGGGGACAGGGGTTCGGAAACTGAAGCTTTCTTT. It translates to CSGDRGSETEAFF.

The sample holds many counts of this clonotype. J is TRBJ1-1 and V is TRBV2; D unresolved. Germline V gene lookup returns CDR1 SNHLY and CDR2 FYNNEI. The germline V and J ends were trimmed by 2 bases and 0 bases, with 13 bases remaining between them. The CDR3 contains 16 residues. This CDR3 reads CASSEYWAALNTEAFF. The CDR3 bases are TGTGCCAGCAGTGAATACTGGGCAGCCCTGAACACTGAAGCTTTCTTT.

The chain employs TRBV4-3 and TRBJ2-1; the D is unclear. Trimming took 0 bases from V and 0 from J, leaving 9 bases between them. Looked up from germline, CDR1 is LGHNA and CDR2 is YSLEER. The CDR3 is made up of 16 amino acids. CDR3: CASSQDLAVSYNEQFF. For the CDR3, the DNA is TGCGCCAGCAGCCAAGATCTGGCGGTCTCCTACAATGAGCAGTTCTTC.

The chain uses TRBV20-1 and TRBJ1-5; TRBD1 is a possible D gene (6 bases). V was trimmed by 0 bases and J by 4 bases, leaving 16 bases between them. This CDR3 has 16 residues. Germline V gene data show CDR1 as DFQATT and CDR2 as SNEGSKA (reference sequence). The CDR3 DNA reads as TGCAGTGCTAGAGATGACCGACAGGAGAAAAATCAGCCCCAGCATTTT. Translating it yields CSARDDRQEKNQPQHF.